This T cell receptor beta chain is from a study of cytomegalovirus exposure and HLA in healthy donors. The germline gives CDR1 LNHDA, CDR2 SQIVND (reference sequence). Trimming pared 7 bases from V and 10 bases from J, leaving 20 bases between. This CDR3 has 14 residues. This table comes from immunoSEQ multiplex PCR, and its TCRdb copy is limited to in-frame clones, with some not included. The table has around 200,000 clones, about 90% seen once; the top ten hold roughly 2.8%. The donors were part of the validation cohort of 120 or so subjects. That cohort was separate from the first cohort, which comprised roughly 670 subjects.

V usage is TRBV19 and J usage is TRBJ2-1; possibly TRBD2 for D (5 bases). The sequence was obtained from a woman aged 18-30 years in good health and CMV-seronegative. Sequencing used PBMCs. Written as DNA, the CDR3 is TGTGCCAGTACCGAAACACTAGTAACGGAGGAGCAGTTCTTC. Translation gives CASTETLVTEEQFF.